The clone carrying this T cell receptor beta chain was seen ten or more times. This sample is part of a study of tumor-infiltrating lymphocytes in oesophageal squamous cell carcinoma. TCRdb ran MiXCR on the PCR reads and lists one entry per CDR3 protein. The table includes over 20,000 distinct CDR3 sequences, less than 45% detected once. Germline values: CDR1 MNHNY, CDR2 SVGAGI (reference sequence). This CDR3 spans 15 amino acids. The V end was cut by 2 bases, the J end by 14 bases, with 21 bases between. Sequenced material: esophageal tumor tissue. This chain joins TRBV6-6 and TRBJ1-4; no definite D call. This receptor was taken from a male donor with esophageal squamous cell carcinoma. Here the CDR3 reads CASSYRQAKAHGLFF. The CDR3 coding sequence is TGTGCCAGCAGTTACAGGCAGGCTAAGGCCCACGGCCTGTTTTTT.